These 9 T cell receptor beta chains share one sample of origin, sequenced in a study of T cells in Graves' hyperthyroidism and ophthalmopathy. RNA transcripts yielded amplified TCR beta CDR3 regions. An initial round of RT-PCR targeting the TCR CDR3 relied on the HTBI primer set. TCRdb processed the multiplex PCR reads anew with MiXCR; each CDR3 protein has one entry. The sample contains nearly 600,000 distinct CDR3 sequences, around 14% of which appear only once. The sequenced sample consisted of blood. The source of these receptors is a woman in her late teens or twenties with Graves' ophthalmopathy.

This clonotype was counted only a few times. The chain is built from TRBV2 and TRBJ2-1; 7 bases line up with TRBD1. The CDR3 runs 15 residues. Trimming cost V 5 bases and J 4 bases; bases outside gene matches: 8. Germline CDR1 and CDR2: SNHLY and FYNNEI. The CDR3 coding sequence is TGTGCCAGCAGTCCGGGACAGATAATTTACAATGAGCAGTTCTTC. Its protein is CASSPGQIIYNEQFF. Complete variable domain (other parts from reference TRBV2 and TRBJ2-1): EPEVTQTPSHQVTQMGQEVILRCVPISNHLYFYWYRQILGQKVEFLVSFYNNEISEKSEIFDDQFSVERPDGSNFTLKIRSTKLEDSAMYFCASSPGQIIYNEQFFGPGTRLTVL.

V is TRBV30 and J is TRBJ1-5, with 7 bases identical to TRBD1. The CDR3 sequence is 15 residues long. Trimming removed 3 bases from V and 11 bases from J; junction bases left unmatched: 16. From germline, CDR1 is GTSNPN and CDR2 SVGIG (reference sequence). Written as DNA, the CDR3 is TGTGCCTGGAGCTTAGGGACAGCTCTTATTGGGGCCCAGCATTTT. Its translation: CAWSLGTALIGAQHF.

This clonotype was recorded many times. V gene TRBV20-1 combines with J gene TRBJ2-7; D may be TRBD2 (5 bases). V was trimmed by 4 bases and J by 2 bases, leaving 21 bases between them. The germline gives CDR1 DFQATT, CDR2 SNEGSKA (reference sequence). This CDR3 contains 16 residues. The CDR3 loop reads CSAIGDERVSAYEQYF. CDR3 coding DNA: TGCAGTGCTATAGGAGACGAGAGGGTCTCGGCCTACGAGCAGTACTTC.

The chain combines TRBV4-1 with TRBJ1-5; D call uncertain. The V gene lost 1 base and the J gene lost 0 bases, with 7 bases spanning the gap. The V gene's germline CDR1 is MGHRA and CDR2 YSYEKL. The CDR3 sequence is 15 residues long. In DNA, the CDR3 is TGCGCCAGCAGCCAAGTTCGAAGTAGCAATCAGCCCCAGCATTTT. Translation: CASSQVRSSNQPQHF.

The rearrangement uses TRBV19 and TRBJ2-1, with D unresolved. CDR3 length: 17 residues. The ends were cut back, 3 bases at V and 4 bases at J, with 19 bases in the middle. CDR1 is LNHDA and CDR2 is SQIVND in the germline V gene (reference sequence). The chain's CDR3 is CASSMLKVTLTYNEQFF. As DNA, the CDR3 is TGTGCCAGTAGTATGCTAAAGGTAACCCTAACTTACAATGAGCAGTTCTTC.

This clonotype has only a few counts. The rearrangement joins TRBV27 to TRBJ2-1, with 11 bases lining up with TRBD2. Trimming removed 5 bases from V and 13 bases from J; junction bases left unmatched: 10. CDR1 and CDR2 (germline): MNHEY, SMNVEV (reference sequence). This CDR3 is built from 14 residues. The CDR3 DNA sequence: TGTGCCAGCAGTCTCTTAGCGGGAGGGAAAAAACAGTTCTTC. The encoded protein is CASSLLAGGKKQFF.

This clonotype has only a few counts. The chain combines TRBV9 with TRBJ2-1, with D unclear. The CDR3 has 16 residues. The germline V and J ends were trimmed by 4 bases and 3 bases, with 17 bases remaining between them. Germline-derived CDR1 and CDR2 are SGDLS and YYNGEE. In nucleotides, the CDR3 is TGTGCCAGCAGCCACTCAGCCGCGCCCCTCTACAATGAGCAGTTCTTC. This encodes CASSHSAAPLYNEQFF. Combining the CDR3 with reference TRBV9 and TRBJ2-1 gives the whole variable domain DSGVTQTPKHLITATGQRVTLRCSPRSGDLSVYWYQQSLDQGLQFLIQYYNGEERAKGNILERFSAQQFPDLHSELNLSSLELGDSALYFCASSHSAAPLYNEQFFGPGTRLTVL.

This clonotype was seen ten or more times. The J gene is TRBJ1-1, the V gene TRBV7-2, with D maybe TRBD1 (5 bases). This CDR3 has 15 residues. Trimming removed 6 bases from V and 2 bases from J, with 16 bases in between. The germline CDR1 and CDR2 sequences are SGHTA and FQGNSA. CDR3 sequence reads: CASSTSGTANTEAFF. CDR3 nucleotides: TGTGCCAGCAGTACCTCCGGGACTGCAAACACTGAAGCTTTCTTT.

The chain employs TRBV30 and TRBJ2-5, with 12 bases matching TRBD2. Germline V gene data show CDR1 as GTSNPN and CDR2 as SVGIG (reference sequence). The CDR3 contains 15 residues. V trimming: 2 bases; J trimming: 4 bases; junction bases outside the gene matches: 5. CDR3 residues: CAWSRTTSGRETQYF. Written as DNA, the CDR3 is TGTGCCTGGAGTCGAACGACTAGCGGGAGAGAGACCCAGTACTTC.